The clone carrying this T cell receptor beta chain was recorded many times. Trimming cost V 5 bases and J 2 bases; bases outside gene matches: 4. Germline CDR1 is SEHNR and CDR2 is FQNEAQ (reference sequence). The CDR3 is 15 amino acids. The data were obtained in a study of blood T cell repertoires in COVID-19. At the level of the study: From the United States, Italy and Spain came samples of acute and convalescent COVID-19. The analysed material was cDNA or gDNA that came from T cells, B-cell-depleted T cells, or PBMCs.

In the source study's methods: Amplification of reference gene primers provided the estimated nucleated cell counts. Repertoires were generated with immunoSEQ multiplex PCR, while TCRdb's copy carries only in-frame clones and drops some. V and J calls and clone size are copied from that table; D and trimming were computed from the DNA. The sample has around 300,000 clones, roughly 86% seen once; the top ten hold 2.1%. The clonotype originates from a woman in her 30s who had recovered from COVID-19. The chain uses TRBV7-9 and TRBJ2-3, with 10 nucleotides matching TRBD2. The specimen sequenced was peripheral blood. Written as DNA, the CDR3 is TGTGCCAGCAGCCCTGGGACTAGCGCCACAGATACGCAGTATTTT. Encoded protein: CASSPGTSATDTQYF.